This TCR beta chain was identified during a study of technical replicates of blood from four donors. Trimming removed 3 bases from V and 3 bases from J; junction bases left unmatched: 10. The CDR3 spans 16 residues. The V gene's germline CDR1 is LNHDA and CDR2 SQIVND (reference sequence). Profiled with immunoSEQ multiplex PCR; TCRdb holds only in-frame clones, not every one. This table holds under 85,000 clones, 95% to 97% found once. The clonotype was recovered from a human donor in good health. The chain recombines TRBV19 with TRBJ2-5; 7 nucleotides agree with TRBD2. Input material: T cells isolated from PBMCs. The CDR3 region has the DNA TGTGCCAGTAGTATCTGGGGGGGAGGCCCGGAAGAGACCCAGTACTTC. Encoded protein: CASSIWGGGPEETQYF.